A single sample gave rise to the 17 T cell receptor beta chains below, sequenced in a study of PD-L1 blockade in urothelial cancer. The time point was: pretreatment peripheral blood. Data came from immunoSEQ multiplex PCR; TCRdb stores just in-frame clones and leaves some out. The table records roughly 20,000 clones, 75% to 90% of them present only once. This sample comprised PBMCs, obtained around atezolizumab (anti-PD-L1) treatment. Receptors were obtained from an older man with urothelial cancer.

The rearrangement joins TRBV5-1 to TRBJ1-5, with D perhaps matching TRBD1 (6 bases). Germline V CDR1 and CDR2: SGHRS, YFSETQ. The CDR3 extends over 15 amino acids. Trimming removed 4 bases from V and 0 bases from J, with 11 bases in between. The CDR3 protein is CASSPGVLSNQPQHF. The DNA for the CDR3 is TGCGCCAGCAGCCCAGGGGTCCTTAGCAATCAGCCCCAGCATTTT.

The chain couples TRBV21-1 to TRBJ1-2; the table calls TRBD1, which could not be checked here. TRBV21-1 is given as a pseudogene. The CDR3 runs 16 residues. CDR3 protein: CASSPYTGGFGYGYTF. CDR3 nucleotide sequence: TGTGCCAGCAGCCCTTATACAGGGGGATTTGGCTATGGCTACACCTTC.

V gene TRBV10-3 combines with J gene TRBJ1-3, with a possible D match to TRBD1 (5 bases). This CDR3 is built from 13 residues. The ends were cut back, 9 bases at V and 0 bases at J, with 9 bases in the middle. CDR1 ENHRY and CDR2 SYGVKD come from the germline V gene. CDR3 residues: CAIRQSSGNTIYF. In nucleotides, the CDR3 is TGTGCCATTCGACAGAGCTCTGGAAACACCATATATTTT.

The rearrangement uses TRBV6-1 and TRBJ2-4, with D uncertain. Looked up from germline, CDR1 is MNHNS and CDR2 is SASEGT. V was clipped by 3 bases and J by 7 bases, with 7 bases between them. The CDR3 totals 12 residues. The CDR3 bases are TGTGCCAGCAGTGACGAACAGAACATTCAGTACTTC. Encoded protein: CASSDEQNIQYF.

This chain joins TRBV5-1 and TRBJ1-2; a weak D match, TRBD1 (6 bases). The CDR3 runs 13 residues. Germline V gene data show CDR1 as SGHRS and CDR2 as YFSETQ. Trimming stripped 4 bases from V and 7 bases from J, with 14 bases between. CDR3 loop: CASSGLGASGYTF. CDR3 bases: TGCGCCAGCAGCGGATTGGGGGCCTCTGGCTACACCTTC.

In DNA, the CDR3 is TGTGCCAGCAGTCCGAGCGGGGGGCTTGGCGAGCAGTACTTC. It translates to CASSPSGGLGEQYF. The V and J genes are TRBV5-4 and TRBJ2-7; the match to TRBD2 covers 9 bases. CDR3 length: 14 residues. Germline values: CDR1 SGHNT, CDR2 YYREEE (reference sequence). V gave up 5 bases and J gave up 6 bases; unmatched junction bases: 9. Filled out from reference TRBV5-4 and TRBJ2-7, the complete variable domain reads ETGVTQSPTHLIKTRGQQVTLRCSSQSGHNTVSWYQQALGQGPQFIFQYYREEENGRGNFPPRFSGLQFPNYSSELNVNALELDDSALYLCASSPSGGLGEQYFGPGTRLTVT.

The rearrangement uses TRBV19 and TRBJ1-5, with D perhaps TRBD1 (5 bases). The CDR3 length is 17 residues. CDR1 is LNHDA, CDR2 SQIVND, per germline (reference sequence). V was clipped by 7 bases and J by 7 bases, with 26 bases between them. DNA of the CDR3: TGTGCCAGTATAAGGGCAGGGTCGCGGCGAACATCCCAGCCCCAGCATTTT. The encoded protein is CASIRAGSRRTSQPQHF.

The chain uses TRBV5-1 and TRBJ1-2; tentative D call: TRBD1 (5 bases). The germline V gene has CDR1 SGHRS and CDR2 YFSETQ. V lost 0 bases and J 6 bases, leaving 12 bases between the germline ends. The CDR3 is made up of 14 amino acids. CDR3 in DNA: TGCGCCAGCAGCTTGGGACAAACGGGGGATGGCTACACCTTC. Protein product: CASSLGQTGDGYTF.

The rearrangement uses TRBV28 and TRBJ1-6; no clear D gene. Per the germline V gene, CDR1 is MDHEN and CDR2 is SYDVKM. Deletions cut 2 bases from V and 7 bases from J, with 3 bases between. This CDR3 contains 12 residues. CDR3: CASSLENSPLHF. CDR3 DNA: TGTGCCAGCAGTTTAGAGAATTCACCCCTCCACTTT.

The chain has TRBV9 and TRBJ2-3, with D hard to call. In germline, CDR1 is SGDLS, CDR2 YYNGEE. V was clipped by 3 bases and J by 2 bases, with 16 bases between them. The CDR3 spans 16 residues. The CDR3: CASSAHLGRTTDTQYF. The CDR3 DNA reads TGTGCCAGCAGCGCCCACCTGGGCCGAACCACAGATACGCAGTATTTT.

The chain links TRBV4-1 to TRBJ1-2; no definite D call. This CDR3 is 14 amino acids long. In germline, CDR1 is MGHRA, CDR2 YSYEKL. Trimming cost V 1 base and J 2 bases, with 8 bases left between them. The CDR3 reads CASSQVEQNYGYTF. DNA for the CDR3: TGCGCCAGCAGCCAAGTGGAACAGAACTATGGCTACACCTTC.

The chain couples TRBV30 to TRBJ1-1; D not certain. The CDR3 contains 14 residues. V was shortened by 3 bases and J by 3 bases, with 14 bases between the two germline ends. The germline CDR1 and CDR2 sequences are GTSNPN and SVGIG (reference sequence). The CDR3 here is CAWSVPQTDTEAFF. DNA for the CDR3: TGTGCCTGGAGCGTTCCACAGACGGACACTGAAGCTTTCTTT. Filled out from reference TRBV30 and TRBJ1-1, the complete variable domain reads SQTIHQWPATLVQPVGSPLSLECTVEGTSNPNLYWYRQAAGRGLQLLFYSVGIGQISSEVPQNLSASRPQDRQFILSSKKLLLSDSGFYLCAWSVPQTDTEAFFGQGTRLTVV.

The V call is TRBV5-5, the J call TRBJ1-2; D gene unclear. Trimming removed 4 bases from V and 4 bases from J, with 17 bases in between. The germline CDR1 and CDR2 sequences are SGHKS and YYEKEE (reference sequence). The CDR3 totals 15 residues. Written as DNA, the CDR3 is TGTGCCAGCAGCCTCAGCCGGGTTCTAGGCTATGGCTACACCTTC. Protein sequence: CASSLSRVLGYGYTF.

The CDR3 bases are TGCAGCGTTGAGGCCGGGACTAGAGGCAATGAGCAGTTCTTC. Amino acids: CSVEAGTRGNEQFF. The V call is TRBV29-1, the J call TRBJ2-1; 8 bases are a match to TRBD2. CDR1 and CDR2 (germline): SQVTM, ANQGSEA. J gave up 6 bases and V 3 bases, and 7 bases lay outside the gene matches. CDR3 length: 14 amino acids.

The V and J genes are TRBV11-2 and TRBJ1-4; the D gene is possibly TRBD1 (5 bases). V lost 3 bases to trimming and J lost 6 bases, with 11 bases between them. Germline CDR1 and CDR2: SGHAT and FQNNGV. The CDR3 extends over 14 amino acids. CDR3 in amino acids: CASSFGRVDEKLFF. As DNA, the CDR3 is TGTGCCAGCAGCTTCGGCAGGGTCGATGAAAAACTGTTTTTT. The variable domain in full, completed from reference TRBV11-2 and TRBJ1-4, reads EAGVAQSPRYKIIEKRQSVAFWCNPISGHATLYWYQQILGQGPKLLIQFQNNGVVDDSQLPKDRFSAERLKGVDSTLKIQPAKLEDSAVYLCASSFGRVDEKLFFGSGTQLSVL.

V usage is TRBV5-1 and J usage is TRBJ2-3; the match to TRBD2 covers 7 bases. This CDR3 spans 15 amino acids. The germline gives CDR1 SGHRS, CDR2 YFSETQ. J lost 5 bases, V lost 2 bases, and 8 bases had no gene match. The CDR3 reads CASSLQRGLEDTQYF. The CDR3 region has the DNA TGCGCCAGCAGCTTACAGCGGGGTCTAGAAGATACGCAGTATTTT.

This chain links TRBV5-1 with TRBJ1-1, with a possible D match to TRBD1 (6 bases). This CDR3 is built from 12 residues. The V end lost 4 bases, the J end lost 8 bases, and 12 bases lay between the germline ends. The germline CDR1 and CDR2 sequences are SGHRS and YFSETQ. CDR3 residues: CASSPIGGEAFF. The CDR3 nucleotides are TGCGCCAGCAGCCCAATAGGGGGAGAAGCTTTCTTT.